These 29 T cell receptor beta chains were sequenced from one sample in a study of T cells in Graves' hyperthyroidism and ophthalmopathy. TCR beta CDR3 sequences were amplified from RNA transcripts. During a first-round RT-PCR of the TCR CDR3, the HTBI primer set was used. MiXCR, run by TCRdb on the multiplex PCR reads, gives a single entry per CDR3 protein. The sample lists over 700,000 distinct CDR3 sequences, 18% seen once, with approximately 16% in the top ten. Sequencing was done on a sample of blood. The receptors were sampled from a woman in her fifties or sixties with Graves' hyperthyroidism that later progressed to Graves' ophthalmopathy.

As regards this clonotype: One junction end does not reproduce the germline sequence, and a read error may be involved. The chain carries TRBV7-7 and TRBJ1-2; 9 nucleotides line up with TRBD1. The germline V gene has CDR1 SSHAT and CDR2 FNYEAQ (reference sequence). The CDR3 contains 16 residues. The CDR3 here is CASSFGGTGRNYGYTF. CDR3 DNA sequence: TGTGCTAGCAGCTTCGGAGGGACAGGGAGAAACTATGGCTACACCTTC.

Only a few counts were recorded for this clonotype. The V and J genes are TRBV10-3 and TRBJ1-6; 10 nucleotides agree with TRBD1. The germline V gene encodes CDR1 ENHRY and CDR2 SYGVKD. J gave up 8 bases and V 2 bases, and 3 bases lay outside the gene matches. CDR3 length: 15 amino acids. The CDR3 spells CAISEPGQGDSPLHF. The DNA for the CDR3 is TGTGCCATCAGTGAGCCAGGACAGGGGGATTCACCCCTCCACTTT.

V usage is TRBV9 and J usage is TRBJ1-4; a possible D gene is TRBD1 (5 bases). V was trimmed by 1 base and J by 8 bases, leaving 12 bases between them. The CDR3 sequence is 14 residues long. Germline V gene sequence: CDR1 SGDLS, CDR2 YYNGEE. The CDR3: CASSVRQGNEKLFF. DNA for the CDR3: TGTGCCAGCAGCGTACGCCAGGGAAACGAAAAACTGTTTTTT.

This clonotype was seen only a few times. A much larger clone differs by one base, so this may be a read error. The chain employs TRBV2 and TRBJ1-1; 10 nucleotides line up with TRBD1. CDR3 size: 14 residues. In germline, CDR1 is SNHLY, CDR2 FYNNEI. After removal of 9 bases from V and 6 bases from J, the junction contained 10 bases not matched to a gene. The CDR3 protein is CASRTGTGASEAFF. The CDR3, as DNA: TGTGCCAGTAGAACCGGGACAGGGGCATCTGAAGCTTTCTTT.

This clonotype has a handful of counts. The DNA of the CDR3 is TGCACCGTCGTGGCCGCGAGATCTGGCTACACCTTC. Its translation is CTVVAARSGYTF. The chain links TRBV20-1 to TRBJ1-2, with no clear D. Germline CDR1 DFQATT, CDR2 SNEGSKA (reference sequence). CDR3 length equals 12 residues.

In its sample, this clonotype was seen a few times. The rearrangement uses TRBV12-3 or TRBV12-4 and TRBJ1-2, with TRBD1 as a possible D gene (6 bases). With 5 bases removed from V and 0 bases from J, the gap between germline ends came to 16 bases. The CDR3 totals 16 residues. The CDR3 reads CASSNPQGKANYGYTF. In DNA form, the CDR3 reads TGTGCCAGCAGTAACCCACAGGGAAAAGCTAACTATGGCTACACCTTC.

This clonotype was seen at least ten times. V and J are TRBV18 and TRBJ1-4; possible D gene TRBD1, 5 bases. The CDR3 runs 15 residues. The V and J ends lost 2 bases and 3 bases respectively, with 10 bases between them. Looked up from germline, CDR1 is KGHSH and CDR2 is LQKENI. DNA of the CDR3: TGTGCCAGCTCACCAGTGGGAGGGGCTAATGAAAAACTGTTTTTT. Protein product: CASSPVGGANEKLFF.

This clonotype was recorded a few times. The chain links TRBV7-3 to TRBJ2-5; 13 nucleotides align to TRBD2. J was trimmed by 4 bases and V by 5 bases; bases with no gene match: 10. CDR3 length: 17 amino acids. From germline, CDR1 is SGHTA and CDR2 FQGTGA. The CDR3 sequence: CASSTSGTSGEGETQYF. The CDR3 nucleotides are TGTGCCAGCAGCACATCCGGGACTAGCGGGGAAGGAGAGACCCAGTACTTC. The variable domain in full, with the rest retrieved from reference TRBV7-3 and TRBJ2-5, is GAGVSQTPSNKVTEKGKYVELRCDPISGHTALYWYRQSLGQGPEFLIYFQGTGAADDSGLPNDRFFAVRPEGSVSTLKIQRTERGDSAVYLCASSTSGTSGEGETQYFGPGTRLLVL.

This clonotype turned up a few times. The rearrangement joins TRBV30 to TRBJ1-4; the D is unclear. The CDR3 has 13 amino acids. Germline V CDR1 and CDR2: GTSNPN, SVGIG (reference sequence). Trimming shortened V by 0 bases and J by 7 bases, and 9 bases separated the two germline ends. Written as DNA, the CDR3 is TGTGCCTGGAGTGTAGATGGGTTTGAAAAACTGTTTTTT. Encoded protein: CAWSVDGFEKLFF.

This clonotype was seen repeatedly, ten times or more. V usage is TRBV18 and J usage is TRBJ1-2; 7 nucleotides match TRBD1. The CDR3 loop spans 14 amino acids. Germline V gene sequence: CDR1 KGHSH, CDR2 LQKENI. V lost 5 bases to trimming and J lost 9 bases; unmatched junction nucleotides: 12. The CDR3 DNA is TGTGCCAGCTCAGGCACGGGACAGACGAGAAGCTACACCTTC. Protein product: CASSGTGQTRSYTF.

This clonotype appeared a single time. This may stem from a read error, because a much larger clone lies one nucleotide away. The chain recombines TRBV3-1 with TRBJ2-7, with D perhaps matching TRBD1 or TRBD2 (7 bases each). In germline, CDR1 is LGHDT, CDR2 YNNKEL (reference sequence). The CDR3 has 14 amino acids. The V and J ends lost 6 bases and 0 bases respectively, with 12 bases between them. The CDR3 protein is CASRQGGGSYEQYF. DNA of the CDR3: TGTGCCAGCAGGCAGGGGGGGGGCTCCTACGAGCAGTACTTC.

This clonotype was found many times. The J gene is TRBJ1-2, the V gene TRBV20-1, with 10 bases that match TRBD1. Germline CDR1 and CDR2: DFQATT and SNEGSKA (reference sequence). The ends lost 2 bases at V and 0 bases at J; junction bases unmatched: 9. The CDR3 extends over 17 amino acids. This CDR3 reads CSARSLRDRGANYGYTF. DNA of the CDR3: TGCAGTGCTAGATCATTACGGGACAGGGGAGCTAACTATGGCTACACCTTC.

This clonotype was seen many times. The chain recombines TRBV7-9 with TRBJ1-2; 7 bases are shared with TRBD1. The length of the CDR3 is 15 residues. The trim removed 4 bases at V and 0 bases at J, leaving 5 bases unmatched. Germline V gene lookup returns CDR1 SEHNR and CDR2 FQNEAQ (reference sequence). This CDR3 is CASSSPDRANYGYTF. The CDR3 nucleotides are TGTGCCAGCAGCTCGCCTGACAGGGCTAACTATGGCTACACCTTC.

V and J are TRBV27 and TRBJ2-5; possibly TRBD1 for D (5 bases). V lost 4 bases to trimming and J lost 2 bases, with 11 bases between them. There are 14 residues in the CDR3. CDR1 MNHEY and CDR2 SMNVEV come from the germline V gene (reference sequence). The CDR3, as DNA: TGTGCCAGCAGTTCCCACAGGCTACAAGAGACCCAGTACTTC. It encodes CASSSHRLQETQYF.

Many counts were recorded for this clonotype. The chain combines TRBV30 with TRBJ1-5; D is ambiguous. The germline CDR1 and CDR2 sequences are GTSNPN and SVGIG (reference sequence). Between the trimmed V and J ends, which lost 1 base and 6 bases, there was a span of 7 bases. The CDR3 loop spans 12 amino acids. CDR3 coding DNA: TGTGCCTGGAGTGCCGCTCCTCAGCCCCAGCATTTT. It yields the protein CAWSAAPQPQHF. Filled out from reference TRBV30 and TRBJ1-5, the complete variable domain reads SQTIHQWPATLVQPVGSPLSLECTVEGTSNPNLYWYRQAAGRGLQLLFYSVGIGQISSEVPQNLSASRPQDRQFILSSKKLLLSDSGFYLCAWSAAPQPQHFGDGTRLSIL.

This clonotype was observed many times. One end of the junction fails to match germline, which may point to a read error. The chain has TRBV5-1 and TRBJ1-5, with D tentatively TRBD1 (5 bases). Germline V gene sequence: CDR1 SGHRS, CDR2 YFSETQ. The CDR3 spans 14 residues. The CDR3 region is CASSLGDRNQPQHF. For the CDR3, the DNA is TGTGCCAGCAGCTTAGGGGACCGTAATCAGCCCCAGCATTTT.

The CDR3 spells CASSQIDGNQPQHF. The CDR3, as DNA: TGCGCCAGCAGCCAAATCGATGGCAATCAGCCCCAGCATTTT. This chain connects TRBV4-1 to TRBJ1-5; no reliable D call. Trimming took 2 bases from V and 2 from J, leaving 7 bases between them. Germline V gene sequence: CDR1 MGHRA, CDR2 YSYEKL. The CDR3 length is 14 residues.

This clonotype was observed at least ten times. The V call is TRBV11-2, the J call TRBJ2-7, with D possibly being TRBD2 (6 bases). Trimming took off 0 bases at V and 3 bases at J, with 12 bases between the two ends. The CDR3 is made up of 15 amino acids. CDR1 and CDR2 (germline): SGHAT, FQNNGV. The DNA of the CDR3 is TGTGCCAGCAGCTTAGACCTGGTGGGGGGCTACGAGCAGTACTTC. This encodes CASSLDLVGGYEQYF.

Ten or more counts support this clonotype. The chain combines TRBV12-3 or TRBV12-4 with TRBJ1-5, with TRBD1 matching over 7 bases. This CDR3 comprises 17 residues. The junction had 13 bases not matched to a gene; V was cut back by 2 bases and J by 6 bases. CDR3 protein: CASSLFLGRGYGQPQHF. As DNA, the CDR3 is TGTGCCAGCAGTTTATTTTTGGGCAGGGGGTACGGTCAGCCCCAGCATTTT.

This chain uses TRBV29-1 with TRBJ1-3; D is uncertain. Germline V lookup: CDR1 SQVTM, CDR2 ANQGSEA. Between the trimmed V and J ends, which lost 5 bases and 0 bases, there was a span of 8 bases. CDR3 length equals 13 residues. CDR3 coding DNA: TGCAGCGTTAAGACAAACTCTGGAAACACCATATATTTT. The encoded protein is CSVKTNSGNTIYF.

This clonotype was seen ten or more times. The chain recombines TRBV18 with TRBJ2-4, with 9 bases aligning to TRBD1. CDR1 and CDR2 (germline): KGHSH, LQKENI. V dropped 3 bases and J dropped 7; count of bases not matched to a gene: 4. There are 14 residues in the CDR3. CDR3 nucleotide sequence: TGTGCCAGCTCACCCCGGACAGGGGAGAACATTCAGTACTTC. The encoded protein is CASSPRTGENIQYF.

This clonotype came up many times. This rearrangement joins TRBV30 to TRBJ2-5, with a possible D match to TRBD2 (5 bases). The CDR3 is 13 residues long. Looked up from germline, CDR1 is GTSNPN and CDR2 is SVGIG (reference sequence). Trimming removed 3 bases from V and 5 bases from J, with 13 bases in between. The CDR3 loop is CAWRGETAETQYF. The DNA of the CDR3 is TGTGCCTGGAGGGGAGAGACGGCGGAGACCCAGTACTTC.

This clonotype was recorded a few times. V usage is TRBV7-9 and J usage is TRBJ2-7; TRBD2 agrees at 9 bases. The V and J ends lost 5 bases and 0 bases, in that order; junction bases with no gene match: 11. Germline CDR1 reads SEHNR; CDR2 reads FQNEAQ (reference sequence). This CDR3 is 17 amino acids long. The CDR3 is CASSQGGGARSSYEQYF. As DNA, the CDR3 is TGTGCCAGCAGCCAAGGCGGGGGGGCCCGTTCCTCCTACGAGCAGTACTTC. Filled out from reference TRBV7-9 and TRBJ2-7, the complete variable domain reads DTGVSQNPRHKITKRGQNVTFRCDPISEHNRLYWYRQTLGQGPEFLTYFQNEAQLEKSRLLSDRFSAERPKGSFSTLEIQRTEQGDSAMYLCASSQGGGARSSYEQYFGPGTRLTVT.

The table lists this clonotype with a few counts. The chain links TRBV9 to TRBJ1-2, with unresolved D. The V gene lost 5 bases and the J gene lost 4 bases, with 9 bases spanning the gap. Per the germline V gene, CDR1 is SGDLS and CDR2 is YYNGEE. This CDR3 comprises 12 residues. The CDR3 DNA is TGTGCCAGCAGAAGGCAAACCTATGGCTACACCTTC. It translates to CASRRQTYGYTF.

This clonotype was counted at least ten times. The rearrangement joins TRBV7-9 to TRBJ2-7; D is possibly TRBD1 (5 bases). The CDR3 contains 17 residues. Germline assignment: CDR1 SEHNR and CDR2 FQNEAQ (reference sequence). Trimming removed 0 bases at V and 2 bases at J, with 17 bases between. The CDR3 here is CASSLARLGLSPYEQYF. The CDR3 DNA reads TGTGCCAGCAGCTTAGCCCGCCTGGGGCTCTCCCCCTACGAGCAGTACTTC.

CDR3 residues: CASSPPAYNEQFF. In DNA form, the CDR3 reads TGCGCCAGCAGCCCACCCGCCTACAATGAGCAGTTCTTC. J is TRBJ2-1 and V is TRBV5-1; D gene ambiguous. Trimming shortened V by 4 bases and J by 2 bases, and 7 bases separated the two germline ends. CDR3 size: 13 residues. Germline lookup yields CDR1 SGHRS and CDR2 YFSETQ. The whole variable domain, remainder taken from reference TRBV5-1 and TRBJ2-1, is KAGVTQTPRYLIKTRGQQVTLSCSPISGHRSVSWYQQTPGQGLQFLFEYFSETQRNKGNFPGRFSGRQFSNSRSEMNVSTLELGDSALYLCASSPPAYNEQFFGPGTRLTVL.

This clonotype was picked up many times. The rearrangement links TRBV20-1 to TRBJ2-1; 9 positions agree with TRBD2. This CDR3 region has 14 residues. Germline CDR1 DFQATT, CDR2 SNEGSKA (reference sequence). V trimming: 5 bases; J trimming: 9 bases; junction bases outside the gene matches: 11. CDR3 region: CSADHKAGGSEQFF. Written as DNA, the CDR3 is TGCAGTGCTGATCATAAAGCGGGGGGAAGTGAGCAGTTCTTC.

This chain connects TRBV10-3 to TRBJ2-3; D is undetermined. Germline values: CDR1 ENHRY, CDR2 SYGVKD. The CDR3 extends over 14 amino acids. Trimming removed 7 bases from V and 0 bases from J, with 11 bases in between. For the CDR3, the DNA is TGTGCCATCACAATCACGGGCAGCACAGATACGCAGTATTTT. Its translation is CAITITGSTDTQYF.

This clonotype was found a few times. The V gene is TRBV19, the J gene TRBJ2-1; 9 bases agree with TRBD2. The V gene's germline CDR1 is LNHDA and CDR2 SQIVND (reference sequence). The V gene end was trimmed by 5 bases and the J gene end by 4 bases; junction bases not matched to a gene: 9. This CDR3 comprises 16 residues. The DNA of the CDR3 is TGTGCCAGTAGTCCAATGGCTAGCGGGGCTTACAATGAGCAGTTCTTC. The encoded protein is CASSPMASGAYNEQFF. Full variable domain (outside the CDR3, taken from reference TRBV19 and TRBJ2-1): DGGITQSPKYLFRKEGQNVTLSCEQNLNHDAMYWYRQDPGQGLRLIYYSQIVNDFQKGDIAEGYSVSREKKESFPLTVTSAQKNPTAFYLCASSPMASGAYNEQFFGPGTRLTVL.